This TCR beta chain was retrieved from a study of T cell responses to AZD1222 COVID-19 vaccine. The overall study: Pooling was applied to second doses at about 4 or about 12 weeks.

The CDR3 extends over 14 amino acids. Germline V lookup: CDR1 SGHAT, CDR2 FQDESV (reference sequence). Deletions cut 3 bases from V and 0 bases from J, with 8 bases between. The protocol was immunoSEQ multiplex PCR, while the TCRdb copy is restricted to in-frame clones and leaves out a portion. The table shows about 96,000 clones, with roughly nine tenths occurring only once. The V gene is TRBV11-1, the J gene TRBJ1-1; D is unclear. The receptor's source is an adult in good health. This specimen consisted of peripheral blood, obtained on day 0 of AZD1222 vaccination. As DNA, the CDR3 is TGTGCCAGCAGCTTGCAAGTCATGAACACTGAAGCTTTCTTT. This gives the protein CASSLQVMNTEAFF.